Shown below are 20 T cell receptor beta chains from a single sample sequenced in a study of tumor-infiltrating lymphocytes in primary liver carcinoma. The researchers produced TCR beta cDNA from about 510 ng total RNA with a constant-region primer. ARM-PCR was slightly modified, and three nested multiplex PCR rounds with it gave rise to the TCR beta libraries. The first two PCR rounds used TRBV1-TRBV30 forward primers with a C-beta reverse primer, nine to eleven cycles each. MiXCR was run by TCRdb on the multiplex PCR reads, yielding one entry per CDR3 protein. The sample carries 150,000 to 200,000 distinct CDR3 sequences, approximately 65% recorded once. Unsorted whole blood served as the source of blood RNA, and germline DNA was extracted as well. Sequencing was carried out using peripheral blood. The receptors originated from a woman between 55 and 75 years old with primary liver carcinoma and hepatitis B virus infection.

Worth noting for this clonotype: Just one base apart from a much larger clone, this may be a read error. The J gene is TRBJ2-2, the V gene TRBV5-6, with TRBD1 matching over 11 bases. J gave up 6 bases and V 4 bases, and 8 bases lay outside the gene matches. Germline V gene lookup returns CDR1 SGHDT and CDR2 YYEEEE. The CDR3 runs 16 residues. As DNA, the CDR3 is TGTGCCAGCAGCATTGGGACGGGACAGGGGGCCGGGGAGCTGTTTTTT. Translated: CASSIGTGQGAGELFF.

As for this clonotype: A junction boundary mismatches the germline segment, possibly from a read error. The V and J genes are TRBV6-6 and TRBJ2-7, with D perhaps matching TRBD1 (6 bases). The CDR3 loop spans 14 amino acids. The V gene's germline CDR1 is MNHNY and CDR2 SVGAGI (reference sequence). CDR3 region: CACSYRQGPFEQYF. The DNA for the CDR3 is TGTGCCTGCAGTTACAGGCAGGGGCCCTTCGAGCAGTACTTC.

A note on this clonotype: Lacking the conserved final phenylalanine or tryptophan, this CDR3 likely reflects a read error. V and J are TRBV11-1 and TRBJ2-7; tentatively, D is TRBD1 (6 bases). Germline CDR1 is SGHAT and CDR2 is FQDESV (reference sequence). The CDR3 runs to 13 residues. The CDR3 loop is CANSVNRDYEQYL. DNA of the CDR3: TGTGCCAACAGCGTCAACAGGGATTACGAGCAGTACTTA.

This rearrangement joins TRBV28 to TRBJ2-7, with TRBD1 matching 7 bases. There are 14 residues in the CDR3. J gave up 2 bases and V 7 bases, and 8 bases lay outside the gene matches. Per germline, CDR1 MDHEN and CDR2 SYDVKM. CDR3 sequence reads: CASNSQGWAYEQYF. The DNA for the CDR3 is TGTGCCAGCAATTCACAGGGGTGGGCCTACGAGCAGTACTTC.

V gene TRBV4-2 combines with J gene TRBJ1-4; D is perhaps TRBD1 (5 bases). CDR1 LGHNA and CDR2 YNFKEQ come from the germline V gene. The CDR3 is 15 residues long. The germline V and J ends were trimmed by 4 bases and 4 bases, with 13 bases remaining between them. CDR3 protein: CASSPPGGGNEKLFF. CDR3 in DNA: TGTGCCAGCAGCCCCCCCGGGGGGGGTAATGAAAAACTGTTTTTT.

This clonotype was seen ten or more times. The chain combines TRBV6-5 with TRBJ2-1; tentative D call: TRBD2 (6 bases). Trimming pared 6 bases from V and 5 bases from J, leaving 11 bases between. The CDR3 runs to 13 residues. Germline CDR1 MNHEY, CDR2 SVGAGI. CDR3 protein: CASRRLGDNEQFF. CDR3 nucleotides: TGTGCCAGCAGGCGACTAGGGGACAATGAGCAGTTCTTC.

In regard to this clonotype: Compared with germline, one end of the junction differs, possibly owing to a read error. The chain uses TRBV6-1 and TRBJ2-1, with D perhaps TRBD2 (6 bases). The CDR3 totals 15 residues. Germline V CDR1 and CDR2: MNHNS, SASEGT. CDR3 residues: CASSVSNGSYNEQIF. CDR3 bases: TGTGCCAGCAGTGTAAGTAACGGGAGCTACAATGAGCAGATCTTC.

This clonotype was observed a handful of times. The rearrangement joins TRBV5-1 to TRBJ2-1; TRBD2 matches at 8 bases. V gave up 5 bases and J gave up 4 bases; unmatched junction bases: 11. Germline V gene lookup returns CDR1 SGHRS and CDR2 YFSETQ. CDR3 length: 16 amino acids. CDR3 region: CASRPREAGAYNEQFF. The CDR3, as DNA: TGCGCCAGCAGGCCAAGGGAAGCGGGGGCGTACAATGAGCAGTTCTTC.

As for this clonotype: The germline gene is not matched at one end of the junction; a read error may be the cause. The V call is TRBV5-4, the J call TRBJ2-7, with TRBD2 identical over 13 bases. This CDR3 comprises 16 residues. Germline loops: CDR1 SGHNT, CDR2 YYREEE (reference sequence). The CDR3 sequence is CASSLALAGGNYEQCF. CDR3 nucleotide sequence: TGTGCCAGCAGCTTGGCACTAGCGGGAGGGAACTACGAGCAGTGCTTC. Variable domain in full (rest from reference TRBV5-4 and TRBJ2-7): ETGVTQSPTHLIKTRGQQVTLRCSSQSGHNTVSWYQQALGQGPQFIFQYYREEENGRGNFPPRFSGLQFPNYSSELNVNALELDDSALYLCASSLALAGGNYEQCFGPGTRLTVT.

The gene calls are TRBV6-2 or TRBV6-3 and TRBJ2-7, with 9 bases that match TRBD2. CDR1 and CDR2 (germline): MNHEY, SVGEGT. The CDR3 has 15 residues. V shed 5 bases and J 6 bases; nucleotides not matched to a gene: 11. The CDR3 spells CASSPPSGIRSEQYF. For the CDR3, the DNA is TGTGCCAGCAGTCCCCCTAGCGGGATAAGGAGCGAGCAGTACTTC.

Turning to this clonotype: Sequence at one end of the junction differs from germline and may be a read error. This chain joins TRBV6-5 and TRBJ2-6, with TRBD1 as a possible D gene (6 bases). This CDR3 spans 17 amino acids. Germline V CDR1 and CDR2: MNHEY, SVGAGI. The chain's CDR3 is CASSTEGTRSVANVLTF. For the CDR3, the DNA is TGTGCCAGCAGTACTGAAGGGACAAGGTCTGTGGCCAACGTCCTGACTTTC.

This chain joins TRBV6-1 and TRBJ2-3; TRBD2 agrees at 7 bases. CDR3 length: 14 residues. The V gene end was trimmed by 8 bases and the J gene end by 4 bases; junction bases not matched to a gene: 9. The germline gives CDR1 MNHNS, CDR2 SASEGT. As DNA, the CDR3 is TGTGCCAGCTCAGGACTAGGAGTATCAGATACGCAGTATTTT. It yields the protein CASSGLGVSDTQYF.

To note about this clonotype: With a much larger clone just one base away, this may be a read error. This chain links TRBV6-5 with TRBJ1-2; weak D call: TRBD1 (5 bases). The CDR3 runs to 14 residues. Germline V gives CDR1 MNHEY, CDR2 SVGAGI. The CDR3 sequence is CASNYSRQGYGYTF. Here the CDR3 DNA reads TGTGCCAGCAATTACTCGAGGCAGGGCTATGGCTACACCTTC.

V and J are TRBV12-3 or TRBV12-4 and TRBJ1-2, with 8 bases that match TRBD1. The CDR3 covers 14 residues. V shed 5 bases, J shed 8 bases, and the junction held 10 bases outside the gene matches. The CDR3 DNA follows: TGTGCCAGCAGTCCTCCCAGGACAGGGTTCGGCTACACCTTC. This gives the protein CASSPPRTGFGYTF.

A remark on this clonotype: At one end the junction does not follow the germline gene, possibly because of a read error. The chain uses TRBV6-5 and TRBJ2-7, with D possibly matching TRBD1 (6 bases). The CDR3 sequence is 16 residues long. Germline CDR1 is MNHEY and CDR2 is SVGAGI. DNA for the CDR3: TGTGCCAGCAGTTACTCGACGAAGACAGGCTCATACGAGCAGCACTTC. As protein: CASSYSTKTGSYEQHF.

V is TRBV6-5 and J is TRBJ1-5; 7 nucleotides align to TRBD1. With 6 bases clipped from V and 7 bases from J, the junction kept 6 bases outside the gene matches. Germline V CDR1 and CDR2: MNHEY, SVGAGI. The CDR3 runs 13 residues. The chain's CDR3 is CASRTGYGQPQHF. The CDR3 DNA reads TGTGCCAGCAGGACAGGGTATGGACAGCCCCAGCATTTT.

In its sample, this clonotype was seen a few times. The V gene is TRBV5-1, the J gene TRBJ2-6, with 12 bases aligning to TRBD1. Germline V gene sequence: CDR1 SGHRS, CDR2 YFSETQ. Trimming took 1 base from V and 1 from J; bases not matched to a gene: 12. The CDR3 contains 21 residues. CDR3 in DNA: TGCGCCAGCAGCTTGTTTGCGGGGACAGGGGGCTCAGGATCTGGGGCCAACGTCCTGACTTTC. Residues: CASSLFAGTGGSGSGANVLTF.

This clonotype was observed once. Just one base apart from a much larger clone, this may be a read error. The chain joins TRBV6-5 to TRBJ2-1; no reliable D call. CDR3 length: 15 residues. Germline V gives CDR1 MNHEY, CDR2 SVGAGI. CDR3 loop: CTSSPTSAIYNEQFF. The CDR3, as DNA: TGTACCAGCAGCCCGACAAGTGCTATCTACAATGAGCAGTTCTTC.

There are many counts of this clonotype. The CDR3 region is CASSALAGGPGEQYF. The DNA for the CDR3 is TGCGCCAGCAGCGCGTTGGCGGGAGGGCCGGGTGAGCAGTACTTC. The rearrangement links TRBV5-1 to TRBJ2-7, with 9 bases that match TRBD2. CDR1 SGHRS and CDR2 YFSETQ come from the germline V gene. The CDR3 consists of 15 residues. Unmatched junction bases numbered 12, after V lost 4 bases and J lost 7 bases.

This clonotype was recorded at least ten times. V usage is TRBV6-1 and J usage is TRBJ2-1, with D possibly being TRBD2 (6 bases). Trimming removed 2 bases from V and 0 bases from J, with 17 bases in between. Germline-derived CDR1 and CDR2 are MNHNS and SASEGT. This CDR3 contains 18 residues. CDR3 bases: TGTGCCAGCAGTGAATCCGTGGGTAGCGGACACTCCTACAATGAGCAGTTCTTC. This codes for CASSESVGSGHSYNEQFF.